This T cell receptor (beta chain) was captured by sequencing in a study of STAT5B mutations in CD4+ large granular lymphocyte leukemia (dated by TCRdb to between 2021 and 2024). Broadly, across the study: Among the healthy controls, the CDR3 'QG' motif was associated with a particular HLA allele. Flow cytometry on FACSCanto II or FACSVerse confirmed that purified fractions exceeded 95% purity among lymphocytes. TCRbeta repertoires of CD4+ T-cell large granular lymphocyte leukemia patients were compared with those of healthy blood donors.

As for this clone: Its antigen is not yet known. No base-level quality is on record; no much larger clone is a single base apart.

Buffy coats from some 36 blood donors, supplied by the Finnish Red Cross blood service, were used as healthy controls. All TCR-sequenced material derived from peripheral blood: patient blood samples and healthy donor buffy coats. Ficoll-Hypaque gradient centrifugation was used to isolate peripheral blood mononuclear cells. Magnetic purification was used to isolate CD4+ cells from the buffy coats of the healthy controls. Genomic DNA was extracted using the Gentra Puregene Cell and Tissue kit, and a Qubit 2.0 fluorometer was used to quantify it. The immunoSEQ assay at survey resolution was applied to genomic DNA for sequencing of TCRbeta rearrangements. Regarding the original processing steps: A lowest detectable productive clonotype frequency of 2.59 x 10-5 was observed in the TCR sequencing data. Only productive TCRbeta rearrangements, defined as complete and in-frame sequences, were included in the analyses. Sample clonality was computed as Simpson clonality in the immunoSEQ Analyzer version 3.0. Clones were binned by frequency as very rare, small, medium, large (1-20%) or hyperexpanded (>20%). Generation probabilities were estimated with OLGA 1.2.3, V-gene circos plots were made with VDJtools, specificities were searched in VDJdb, and CDR3 motifs were identified with GLIPH. TCRdb took this table from immuneACCESS and kept in-frame rearrangements with V and J called. Such tables lack part of the clones; where checked against another copy, unresolved V genes explain under half of the gap, and the rest is unexplained. V, J and clone size reflect that table, while D and trimming were determined from the DNA. Counted in this sample were 31,000 or so clones; around 70% of them appeared once. The leading ten clones occupy roughly 0.3% of the sample.

The paper's findings and limits, for the study overall: Data were not HLA-matched; higher clonality in CD4+ versus CD8+ T-LGLL could reflect the relatively small sample size. Greater clonality appeared to be present in CD4-sorted patient repertoires than in healthy CD4+ repertoires, and the difference was retained after the putative leukemic clones were removed. Main leukemic clonotypes were private to each patient, although 20% to 30% appeared at low frequency in other patients' non-leukemic repertoires.

The sample comprised CD4+ T cells from blood buffy coats. The receptor's source is a human donor in good health.

The CDR3 in this case is CASSLSSGSLFFSTDTQYF. The nucleotide sequence reads as follows: TGTGCCAGCAGCTTATCTAGCGGGAGCTTGTTTTTCAGCACAGATACGCAGTATTTT. Recombination linked TRBV11-3 to TRBJ2-3; a stretch of 10 junction bases matches TRBD2. Germline trimming amounts to 2 bases on V and 0 bases on J, with 11 as the count of junction bases outside the gene matches. From the cysteine through the phenylalanine, the CDR3 covers 19 amino acids. CDR3 DNA only is kept here, 57 bases in frame from base 1. CDR1 and CDR2, looked up from the germline V gene, are SGHNT and YENEEA.